The 8 T cell receptor beta chains below come from one sample, sequenced in a study of technical replicates of blood from a few donors (dated by TCRdb to about 2017). Libraries were constructed by the immunoSEQ multiplex PCR assay. The immuneACCESS repertoire file appears here via TCRdb, limited to in-frame rearrangements. These files lack a portion of the clones; in checked studies, under half of the deficit traces to unresolved V genes, and the cause of the others is not known. The sample yields roughly 73,000 clones; roughly 93% were counted once. The ten largest clones represent 0.25% of the sample. Sequencing was performed on T cells isolated from PBMCs. These receptors were taken from a human donor in good health.

This CDR3 is CASYDLDVYEQYF. Written as DNA, the CDR3 is TGTGCCAGCTACGACTTAGACGTCTACGAGCAGTACTTC. The chain has TRBV5-4 and TRBJ2-7; D uncertain. Trimming removed 7 bases at V and 3 bases at J, with 14 bases between. The CDR3 runs 13 residues. CDR1 is SGHNT, CDR2 YYREEE, per germline (reference sequence).

This clone was recorded only once. This chain joins TRBV5-4 and TRBJ2-2; TRBD1 agrees at 8 bases. CDR1 and CDR2 from the germline V gene are SGHNT and YYREEE (reference sequence). This CDR3 spans 16 amino acids. The V segment lost 5 bases and the J segment 0 bases; nucleotides outside the gene matches: 6. CDR3 bases: TGTGCCAGCAGGGAGACAGGGGTTTCGAACACCGGGGAGCTGTTTTTT. Protein: CASRETGVSNTGELFF.

This chain joins TRBV29-1 and TRBJ2-1; D uncertain. This CDR3 region has 16 residues. The germline V gene has CDR1 SQVTM and CDR2 ANQGSEA. The V end was cut by 7 bases, the J end by 0 bases, with 19 bases between. In DNA, the CDR3 is TGCAGCGCCCTGCTAGTCGACGAGAGCTCCTACAATGAGCAGTTCTTC. It encodes CSALLVDESSYNEQFF.

This clone was observed once. V gene TRBV30 combines with J gene TRBJ2-1; D perhaps matches TRBD1 (6 bases). The CDR3 is 16 amino acids. Germline CDR1 is GTSNPN and CDR2 is SVGIG (reference sequence). Trimming removed 0 bases from V and 0 bases from J, with 12 bases in between. Here the CDR3 reads CAWSVQQGSSYNEQFF. CDR3 nucleotide sequence: TGTGCCTGGAGTGTCCAACAGGGTAGCTCCTACAATGAGCAGTTCTTC.

This sequence joins TRBV5-6 and TRBJ1-5; tentatively, D is TRBD1 (6 bases). CDR1 SGHDT and CDR2 YYEEEE come from the germline V gene. The CDR3 is 14 amino acids. Trimming shortened V by 4 bases and J by 0 bases, and 8 bases separated the two germline ends. CDR3 loop: CASSKDSSNQPQHF. The CDR3 region has the DNA TGTGCCAGCAGCAAGGACAGTAGCAATCAGCCCCAGCATTTT. Variable domain in full (rest from reference TRBV5-6 and TRBJ1-5): DAGVTQSPTHLIKTRGQQVTLRCSPKSGHDTVSWYQQALGQGPQFIFQYYEEEERQRGNFPDRFSGHQFPNYSSELNVNALLLGDSALYLCASSKDSSNQPQHFGDGTRLSIL.

The chain has TRBV5-6 and TRBJ2-6, with 7 bases lining up with TRBD1. The germline V gene has CDR1 SGHDT and CDR2 YYEEEE. The CDR3 runs 19 residues. V gave up 3 bases and J gave up 1 base; unmatched junction bases: 13. The CDR3 protein is CASSSTPGQIPSGANVLTF. The CDR3 DNA reads as TGTGCCAGCAGCTCCACCCCGGGACAGATCCCTTCTGGGGCCAACGTCCTGACTTTC. Full variable domain (rest looked up from reference TRBV5-6 and TRBJ2-6): DAGVTQSPTHLIKTRGQQVTLRCSPKSGHDTVSWYQQALGQGPQFIFQYYEEEERQRGNFPDRFSGHQFPNYSSELNVNALLLGDSALYLCASSSTPGQIPSGANVLTFGAGSRLTVL.

The J gene is TRBJ2-7, the V gene TRBV29-1, with a tentative D call TRBD1 (6 bases). Germline assignment: CDR1 SQVTM and CDR2 ANQGSEA. The CDR3 runs to 12 residues. CDR3: CSITGIGYEQYF. The CDR3 coding sequence is TGCAGTATTACAGGGATAGGCTACGAGCAGTACTTC.

The chain is built from TRBV27 and TRBJ1-2; 12 bases fit TRBD1. CDR1 is MNHEY and CDR2 is SMNVEV in the germline V gene (reference sequence). V dropped 6 bases and J dropped 4; count of bases not matched to a gene: 18. There are 19 residues in the CDR3. CDR3 sequence reads: CASRALLLGTGGKSYGYTF. DNA of the CDR3: TGTGCCAGCAGGGCTCTCCTCCTCGGGACAGGGGGCAAGAGCTATGGCTACACCTTC.